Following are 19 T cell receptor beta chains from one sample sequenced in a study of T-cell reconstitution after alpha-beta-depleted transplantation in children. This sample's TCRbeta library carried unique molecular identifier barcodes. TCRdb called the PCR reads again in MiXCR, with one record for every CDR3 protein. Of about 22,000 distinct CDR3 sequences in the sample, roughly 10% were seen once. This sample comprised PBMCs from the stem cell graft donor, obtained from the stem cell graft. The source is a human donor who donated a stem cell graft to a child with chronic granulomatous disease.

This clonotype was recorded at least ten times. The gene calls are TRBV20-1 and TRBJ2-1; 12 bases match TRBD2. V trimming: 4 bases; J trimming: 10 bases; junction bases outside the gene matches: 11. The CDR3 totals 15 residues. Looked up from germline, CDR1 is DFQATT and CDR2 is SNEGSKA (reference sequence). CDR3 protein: CSATGLLAGGREQFF. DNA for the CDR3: TGCAGTGCTACGGGACTCCTAGCGGGGGGGCGAGAGCAGTTCTTC.

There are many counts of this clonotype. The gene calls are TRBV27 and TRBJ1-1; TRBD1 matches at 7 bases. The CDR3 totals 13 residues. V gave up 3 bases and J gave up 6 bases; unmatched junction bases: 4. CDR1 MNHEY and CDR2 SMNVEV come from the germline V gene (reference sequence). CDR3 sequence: CASSLGRGSEAFF. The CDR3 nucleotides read TGTGCCAGCAGTTTGGGCAGGGGGTCTGAAGCTTTCTTT.

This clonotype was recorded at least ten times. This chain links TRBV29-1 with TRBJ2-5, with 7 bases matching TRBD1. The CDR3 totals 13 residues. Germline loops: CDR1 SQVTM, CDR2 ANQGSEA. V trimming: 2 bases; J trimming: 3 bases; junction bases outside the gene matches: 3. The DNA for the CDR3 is TGCAGCGTTGAACGACAGGGAAAAGAGACCCAGTACTTC. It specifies CSVERQGKETQYF. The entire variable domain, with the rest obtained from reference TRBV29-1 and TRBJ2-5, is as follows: SAVISQKPSRDICQRGTSLTIQCQVDSQVTMMFWYRQQPGQSLTLIATANQGSEATYESGFVIDKFPISRPNLTFSTLTVSNMSPEDSSIYLCSVERQGKETQYFGPGTRLLVL.

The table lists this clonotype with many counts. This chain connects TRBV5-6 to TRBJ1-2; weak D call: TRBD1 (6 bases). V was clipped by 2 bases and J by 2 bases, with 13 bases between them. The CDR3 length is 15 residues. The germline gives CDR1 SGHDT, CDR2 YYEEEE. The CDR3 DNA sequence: TGTGCCAGCAGCTTTCCCGGGACAAGGAACTATGGCTACACCTTC. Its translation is CASSFPGTRNYGYTF.

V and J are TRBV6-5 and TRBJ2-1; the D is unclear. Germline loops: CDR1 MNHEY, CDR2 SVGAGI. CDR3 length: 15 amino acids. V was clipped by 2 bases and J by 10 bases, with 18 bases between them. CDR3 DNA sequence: TGTGCCAGCAGTTACACCCACCTAGATGAAGACGAGCAGTTCTTC. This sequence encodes CASSYTHLDEDEQFF.

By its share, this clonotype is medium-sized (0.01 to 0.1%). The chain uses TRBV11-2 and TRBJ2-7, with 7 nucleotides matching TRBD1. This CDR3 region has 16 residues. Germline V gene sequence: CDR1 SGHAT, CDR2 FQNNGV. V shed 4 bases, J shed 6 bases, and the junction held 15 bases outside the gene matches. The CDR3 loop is CASSSYPTGIVLEQYF. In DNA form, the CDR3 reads TGTGCCAGCAGCTCCTACCCGACAGGGATAGTTCTCGAGCAGTACTTC.

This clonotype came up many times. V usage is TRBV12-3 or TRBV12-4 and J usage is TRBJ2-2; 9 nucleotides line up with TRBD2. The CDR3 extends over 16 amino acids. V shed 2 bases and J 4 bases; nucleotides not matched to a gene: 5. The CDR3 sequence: CASSLRGGGLTGELFF. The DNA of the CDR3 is TGTGCCAGCAGTTTACGCGGGGGGGGACTCACCGGGGAGCTGTTTTTT.

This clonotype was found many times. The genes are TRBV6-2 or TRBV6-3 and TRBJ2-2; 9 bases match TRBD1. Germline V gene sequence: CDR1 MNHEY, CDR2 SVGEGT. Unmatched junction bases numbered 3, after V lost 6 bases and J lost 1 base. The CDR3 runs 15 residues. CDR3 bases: TGTGCCAGCAGGGGGACAGGGCGGAACACCGGGGAGCTGTTTTTT. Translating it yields CASRGTGRNTGELFF.

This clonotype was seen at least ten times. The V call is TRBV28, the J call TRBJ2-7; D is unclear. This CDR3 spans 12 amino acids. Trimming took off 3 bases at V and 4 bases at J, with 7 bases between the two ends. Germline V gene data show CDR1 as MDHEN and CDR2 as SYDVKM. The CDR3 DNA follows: TGTGCCAGCAGTTTCAGGATTTACGAGCAGTACTTC. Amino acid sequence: CASSFRIYEQYF.

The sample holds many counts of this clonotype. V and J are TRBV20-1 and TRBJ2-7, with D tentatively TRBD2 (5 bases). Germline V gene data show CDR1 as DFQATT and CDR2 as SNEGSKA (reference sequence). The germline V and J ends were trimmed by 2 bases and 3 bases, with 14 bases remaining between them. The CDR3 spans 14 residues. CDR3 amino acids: CSARPSGFSYEQYF. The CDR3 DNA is TGCAGTGCTAGACCCTCGGGATTCAGCTACGAGCAGTACTTC.

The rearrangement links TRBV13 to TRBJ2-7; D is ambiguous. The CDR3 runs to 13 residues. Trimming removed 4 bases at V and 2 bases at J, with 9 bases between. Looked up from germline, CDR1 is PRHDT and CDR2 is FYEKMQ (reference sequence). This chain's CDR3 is CASSYRITYEQYF. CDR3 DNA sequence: TGTGCCAGCAGCTATCGGATTACCTACGAGCAGTACTTC.

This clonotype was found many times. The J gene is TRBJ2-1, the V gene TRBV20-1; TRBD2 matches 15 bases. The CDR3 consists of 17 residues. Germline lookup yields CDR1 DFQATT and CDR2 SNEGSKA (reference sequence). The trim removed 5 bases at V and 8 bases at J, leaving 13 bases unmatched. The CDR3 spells CSAPGTSGGILPDEQFF. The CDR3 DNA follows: TGCAGTGCTCCCGGGACTAGCGGGGGGATATTACCGGATGAGCAGTTCTTC.

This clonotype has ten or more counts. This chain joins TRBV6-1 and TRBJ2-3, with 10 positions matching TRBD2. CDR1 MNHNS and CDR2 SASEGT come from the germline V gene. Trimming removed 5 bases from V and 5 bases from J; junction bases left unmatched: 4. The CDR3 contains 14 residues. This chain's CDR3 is CASSLAGAVDTQYF. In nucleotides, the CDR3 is TGTGCCAGCAGTCTAGCGGGAGCGGTAGATACGCAGTATTTT.

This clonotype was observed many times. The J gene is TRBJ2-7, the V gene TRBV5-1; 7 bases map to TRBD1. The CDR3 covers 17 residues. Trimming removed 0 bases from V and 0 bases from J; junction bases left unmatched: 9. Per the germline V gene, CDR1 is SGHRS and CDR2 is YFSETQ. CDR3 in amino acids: CASSLEEGASPSYEQYF. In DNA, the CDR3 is TGCGCCAGCAGCTTGGAAGAGGGGGCGAGTCCCTCCTACGAGCAGTACTTC.

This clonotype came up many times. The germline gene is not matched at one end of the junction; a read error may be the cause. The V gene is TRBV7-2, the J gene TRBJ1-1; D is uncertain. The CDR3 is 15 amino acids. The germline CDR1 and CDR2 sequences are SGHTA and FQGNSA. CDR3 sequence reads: CASSLASRSFTEAFF. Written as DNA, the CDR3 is TGTGCCAGCAGCCTAGCGTCAAGGTCGTTCACTGAAGCTTTCTTT.

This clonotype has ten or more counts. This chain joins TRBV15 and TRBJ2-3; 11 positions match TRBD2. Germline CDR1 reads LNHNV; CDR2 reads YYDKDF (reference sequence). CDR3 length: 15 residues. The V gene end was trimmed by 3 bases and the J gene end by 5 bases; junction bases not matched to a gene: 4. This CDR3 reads CATSSPGLAGDTQYF. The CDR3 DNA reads TGTGCCACCAGCAGCCCTGGACTAGCGGGAGATACGCAGTATTTT.

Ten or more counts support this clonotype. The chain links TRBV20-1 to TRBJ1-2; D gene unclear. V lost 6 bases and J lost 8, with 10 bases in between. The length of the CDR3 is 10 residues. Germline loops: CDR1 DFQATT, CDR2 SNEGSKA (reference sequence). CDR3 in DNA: TGCAGTGCCCCGGGAGGAGGCTACACCTTC. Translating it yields CSAPGGGYTF.

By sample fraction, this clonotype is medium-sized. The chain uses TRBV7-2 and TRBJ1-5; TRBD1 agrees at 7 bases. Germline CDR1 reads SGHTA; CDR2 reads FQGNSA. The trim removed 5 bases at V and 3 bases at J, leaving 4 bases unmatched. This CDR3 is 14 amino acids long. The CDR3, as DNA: TGTGCCAGCAGCATTACAGGGGTCAATCAGCCCCAGCATTTT. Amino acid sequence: CASSITGVNQPQHF.

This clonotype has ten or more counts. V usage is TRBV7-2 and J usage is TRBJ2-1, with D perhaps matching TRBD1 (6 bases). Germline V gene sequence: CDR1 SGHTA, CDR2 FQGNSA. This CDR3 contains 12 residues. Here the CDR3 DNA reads TGTGCAGGTGGGCGAGCAGGGGTAGAGCAGTTCTTC. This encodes CAGGRAGVEQFF.